This T cell receptor beta chain derives from a study of T cells after yellow fever vaccination (dated by TCRdb to the late 2010s). The study in broad terms: Libraries from fractions with low cell numbers were prepared with the SMART-Seq v4 Ultra Low Input RNA kit. To track T-cell clones before and after primary and booster YFV17D yellow fever vaccination, bulk TCR alpha and beta repertoires were sequenced longitudinally. The cohort comprised two healthy male donors, one aged 18 to 29 and one aged 30 to 40 years. Blood samples were taken at several timepoints before and after primary and secondary immunization, and bulk PBMC replicates and cell subsets were isolated. Here is what the overall study found, with its caveats: Compared with the primary T-cell response, the secondary T-cell response was faster but weaker, reaching its peak on day 5 rather than on day 15. A small fraction of clonotypes showed up in both the CD4 and CD8 compartments, probably as a result of convergent recombination. The study included only two donors, which limits how far the findings can be generalized. Because abundant contaminating clonotypes from the bulk population could be contained in FACS-sorted repertoires, computational filtering was required. Most clones expanded after primary vaccination were re-detected after the booster (96% of CD4 and roughly 85% of CD8), suggesting broad memory maintenance.

Synthesis of TCR cDNA relied on 5'RACE template switching, a step that introduced a universal primer site along with unique molecular identifiers. Priming of cDNA synthesis was performed from both the TCR alpha and TCR beta constant segments. Two PCR steps were used to amplify libraries, with sample barcodes and sequencing adapters being added in the second step. Sequencing of libraries was done on Illumina HiSeq 2500 (2x100 bp) or NovaSeq (2x150 bp). On the authors' methods: MIGEC was used to demultiplex reads and collapse the reads into UMI consensus sequences, and MiXCR was used for V(D)J alignment. Clonotypes responding to the vaccine were identified with edgeR on replicate PBMC samples, with the criteria of FDR below 0.01 and a log2 fold change above 5 up to day 15. Each bulk clonotype was labeled CD4 or CD8 based on which sequenced repertoire, CD4 or CD8, contained the clonotype at higher abundance. The raw public reads went through TCRdb reprocessing: fastp at Q25, MiXCR clone calling, in-frame beta chains kept. Entries that share a CDR3 protein sequence are merged under the most common genes and DNA. These V and J calls are TCRdb output, not the study's own analysis. Recorded for this sample are some 560,000 distinct CDR3 sequences; under 25% of them occurred a single time. Of the sample, more than 13% is held by the ten largest clones.

This specimen's treatment or condition label, per the study, means: live attenuated yellow fever vaccine strain. Two biological replicates of bulk PBMCs were collected at each blood-draw timepoint. PBMCs were isolated from peripheral blood using a standard Ficoll-Paque protocol. TriZol was used to extract RNA from bulk PBMCs, CD4 and CD8 fractions, and dextramer-positive and dextramer-negative fractions. Reading from cysteine to phenylalanine, the CDR3 counts 17 amino acids. Kept here is only the CDR3 DNA, which spans 51 bases and is read in frame from base 1. Trimmed from V: 1 base; trimmed from J: 2 bases; junction bases lacking a gene match: 5. This clonotype was seen a handful of times. The antigen this receptor binds is unknown. The record has no base qualities; no much larger clone is one base away.

Recombination connected TRBV12-3 or TRBV12-4 to TRBJ2-3, with 11 bases in between that match TRBD2. This sample comprised PBMCs, obtained 15 days after the yellow fever booster vaccination. The sequence was collected from a man aged 30 to 39 who received the YFV17D yellow fever vaccine. The nucleotide sequence reads as follows: TGTGCCAGCAGTTTAGGACTAGCGGGAACCAACACAGATACGCAGTATTTT. Its product reads: CASSLGLAGTNTDTQYF.